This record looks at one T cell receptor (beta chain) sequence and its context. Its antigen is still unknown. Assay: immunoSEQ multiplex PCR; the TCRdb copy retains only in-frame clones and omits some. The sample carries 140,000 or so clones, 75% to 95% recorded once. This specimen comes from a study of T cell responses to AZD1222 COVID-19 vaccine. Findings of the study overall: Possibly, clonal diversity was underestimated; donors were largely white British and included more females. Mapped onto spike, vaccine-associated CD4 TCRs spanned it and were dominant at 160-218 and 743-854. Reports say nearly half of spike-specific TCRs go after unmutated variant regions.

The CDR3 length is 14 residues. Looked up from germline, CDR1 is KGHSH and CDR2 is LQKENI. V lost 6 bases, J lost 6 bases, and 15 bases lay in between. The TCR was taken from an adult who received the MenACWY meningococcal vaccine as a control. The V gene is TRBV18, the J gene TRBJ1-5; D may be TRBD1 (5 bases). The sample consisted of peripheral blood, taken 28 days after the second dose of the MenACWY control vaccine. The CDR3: CASSGREISQPQHF. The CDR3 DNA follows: TGTGCCAGCTCTGGCAGGGAGATTAGTCAGCCCCAGCATTTT.